This section outlines one T cell receptor (beta chain) sequence together with its context. This sample was taken from a study of shared clonotypes between healthy human individuals. Only Caucasian adults living in Nashville, Tennessee served as donors. Sequencing was performed with immunoSEQ multiplex PCR; in TCRdb, only in-frame clones are kept and a portion is missing. The repertoire has some 320,000 clones, roughly 84% of them found once; the top ten carry under 20%. The CDR3 runs 15 residues. CDR1 MNHEY and CDR2 SVGAGI come from the germline V gene. J was trimmed by 2 bases and V by 4 bases; bases with no gene match: 7.

The chain joins TRBV6-5 to TRBJ2-5, with TRBD1 matching over 7 bases. Material: memory CD8+ T cells sorted from blood. This sample's subset: CD45RO+ cells pooled with CCR7-negative TemRA cells. The sequence was collected from a man younger than 30 in good health. Written as DNA, the CDR3 is TGTGCCAGCAGTTTCCGGGACAGCTTGCAAGAGACCCAGTACTTC. It specifies CASSFRDSLQETQYF.